Sequencing of this T cell receptor beta chain was carried out in a study of Graves' ophthalmopathy and Graves' hyperthyroidism. Across the study: Researchers classed hyperthyroidism as stable given no ophthalmopathy within 18 months of follow-up.

Deletions cut 5 bases from V and 2 bases from J, with 25 bases between. This CDR3 is built from 19 residues. In germline, CDR1 is SNHLY, CDR2 FYNNEI. Transcripts of RNA were the source for amplifying TCR beta CDR3 regions. In the first round, RT-PCR was carried out with HTBI primers, and a multiplex PCR formed the second round. TCRdb fed the multiplex PCR reads into MiXCR, producing one record per CDR3 protein. This repertoire shows around 1,200,000 distinct CDR3 sequences, 35% to 45% found once; its top ten account for around 10%. Excluded: other autoimmune disease, uncontrolled infection, pregnancy or lactation.

Sequencing used peripheral blood or thyroid tissue (not recorded which). The receptor's source is an adult man with Graves' hyperthyroidism. The chain has TRBV2 and TRBJ1-5, with D maybe TRBD1 (6 bases). The CDR3 sequence is CASSYSGGRTRRGNQPQHF. The DNA of the CDR3 is TGTGCCAGCAGTTACTCGGGGGGGCGCACCCGACGGGGCAATCAGCCCCAGCATTTT.